This TCR beta chain was profiled in a study of memory CD4+ T cells and cytomegalovirus serostatus. The sort gate was single viable CD3+CD4+CD8-CD45RO+ cells for memory CD4+ T cells. This CDR3 contains 15 residues. V was shortened by 0 bases and J by 2 bases, with 10 bases between the two germline ends. Germline values: CDR1 LNHDA, CDR2 SQIVND (reference sequence). Assay: immunoSEQ multiplex PCR; the TCRdb copy retains only in-frame clones and omits some. In the table there are 40,000 to 45,000 clones, over 65% of which are singletons. The sequencing sample was made of memory CD4+ T cells from blood. V gene TRBV19 combines with J gene TRBJ1-1; weak D call: TRBD1 (5 bases). The sequence derives from an adult in good health and CMV-seronegative. CDR3 residues: CASSIDGQGNTEAFF. In DNA, the CDR3 is TGTGCCAGTAGTATAGATGGGCAGGGCAACACTGAAGCTTTCTTT.